Below, 20 T cell receptor beta chains from the same sample are listed, as sequenced in a study of human T cells and chemical hapten exposure. Via MiXCR, TCRdb re-called the RACE reads, giving one row per CDR3 protein. The sample comprises around 380,000 distinct CDR3 sequences, around 5% of which are singletons, and over 7% rests with the top ten. Indicated time point: pre-sensitization, week 0. Treatment defined: therapeutic diphenylcyclopropenone sensitization with weekly scalp DPC. Sequenced material: whole blood, taken in connection with sensitization to the hapten diphenylcyclopropenone (DPC). These receptors originate from a woman between 18 and 30 years old with alopecia areata. Some clones in this sample may be carry-over from other donors' samples.

This clonotype was recorded at least ten times. This rearrangement joins TRBV7-2 to TRBJ2-1; 7 bases fit TRBD1. The CDR3 contains 15 residues. Germline lookup yields CDR1 SGHTA and CDR2 FQGNSA. J was trimmed by 0 bases and V by 9 bases; bases with no gene match: 8. The CDR3 sequence: CASKEGGDSYNEQFF. CDR3 nucleotides: TGTGCCAGTAAAGAAGGGGGCGACTCCTACAATGAGCAGTTCTTC.

This clonotype was detected only a few times. The chain joins TRBV27 to TRBJ2-2; the match to TRBD1 covers 8 bases. CDR1 is MNHEY and CDR2 is SMNVEV in the germline V gene (reference sequence). J lost 0 bases, V lost 5 bases, and 14 bases had no gene match. The CDR3 runs to 19 residues. This CDR3 reads CASSPRPGTGLPNTGELFF. CDR3 nucleotides: TGTGCCAGCAGTCCCCGTCCCGGGACAGGTTTACCGAACACCGGGGAGCTGTTTTTT.

The genes are TRBV5-1 and TRBJ2-3; weak D call: TRBD2 (7 bases). V lost 7 bases and J 1 base, leaving 16 bases between the germline ends. Germline V gene data show CDR1 as SGHRS and CDR2 as YFSETQ. The CDR3 has 15 residues. This CDR3 is CASHPRGGGTDTQYF. The CDR3 DNA sequence: TGCGCCAGCCACCCGAGGGGGGGTGGCACAGATACGCAGTATTTT.

This clonotype was counted ten times or more. This rearrangement joins TRBV6-2 or TRBV6-3 to TRBJ2-3; D is unresolved. The V gene lost 3 bases and the J gene lost 0 bases, with 7 bases spanning the gap. Germline V lookup: CDR1 MNHEY, CDR2 SVGEGT. This CDR3 has 14 residues. CDR3 nucleotides: TGTGCCAGCAGTTATGCCGCTAGCACAGATACGCAGTATTTT. Its translation: CASSYAASTDTQYF.

This clonotype came up many times. The CDR3 DNA follows: TGCAGCGTTCCGGACAGGCTGAACACTGAAGCTTTCTTT. Translating it yields CSVPDRLNTEAFF. The gene calls are TRBV29-1 and TRBJ1-1; 7 bases line up with TRBD1. Looked up from germline, CDR1 is SQVTM and CDR2 is ANQGSEA. This CDR3 region has 13 residues. V gave up 5 bases and J gave up 0 bases; unmatched junction bases: 3.

In this sample, this clonotype turned up a few times. The V and J genes are TRBV7-9 and TRBJ1-1; perhaps TRBD1 as D (5 bases). The V gene's germline CDR1 is SEHNR and CDR2 FQNEAQ (reference sequence). The CDR3 runs 13 residues. V lost 8 bases and J 4 bases, leaving 14 bases between the germline ends. In DNA, the CDR3 is TGTGCCAGCGGGCGCAGGGTGGGCACTGAAGCTTTCTTT. This sequence encodes CASGRRVGTEAFF. The full variable domain, its missing parts supplied by reference TRBV7-9 and TRBJ1-1, is DTGVSQNPRHKITKRGQNVTFRCDPISEHNRLYWYRQTLGQGPEFLTYFQNEAQLEKSRLLSDRFSAERPKGSFSTLEIQRTEQGDSAMYLCASGRRVGTEAFFGQGTRLTVV.

This clonotype was recorded a few times. The V gene is TRBV6-2 or TRBV6-3, the J gene TRBJ2-5; 12 positions agree with TRBD2. The CDR3 extends over 15 amino acids. V shed 6 bases and J 2 bases; nucleotides not matched to a gene: 4. The germline V gene has CDR1 MNHEY and CDR2 SVGEGT. In nucleotides, the CDR3 is TGTGCCAGCAGGAGACTAGCGGGGGTGCAAGAGACCCAGTACTTC. Protein product: CASRRLAGVQETQYF.

The CDR3 sequence is CASSERQYGELFF. Here the CDR3 DNA reads TGTGCCAGCAGCGAGAGACAGTACGGGGAGCTGTTTTTT. The V call is TRBV11-3, the J call TRBJ2-2, with a possible D match to TRBD1 (5 bases). CDR3 length equals 13 residues. Germline assignment: CDR1 SGHNT and CDR2 YENEEA. With 5 bases removed from V and 7 bases from J, the gap between germline ends came to 11 bases.

This clonotype was counted a few times. V is TRBV12-3 or TRBV12-4 and J is TRBJ2-1; 7 bases align to TRBD2. The ends lost 4 bases at V and 8 bases at J; junction bases unmatched: 5. The CDR3 is 13 amino acids. The CDR3 bases are TGTGCCAGCAGTTGGGGGGGAATCTATGAGCAGTTCTTC. This encodes CASSWGGIYEQFF.

Regarding this clonotype: A much larger clone differs by one base, so this may be a read error. This chain joins TRBV4-2 and TRBJ2-3; D possibly uses TRBD1 or TRBD2 (5 bases each). Deletions cut 3 bases from V and 2 bases from J, with 12 bases between. The germline CDR1 and CDR2 sequences are LGHNA and YNFKEQ. This CDR3 is 15 amino acids long. CDR3 loop: CASSHDGTFTDTQYF. CDR3 nucleotides: TGTGCCAGCAGCCATGACGGGACGTTCACAGATACGCAGTATTTT.

This clonotype was observed many times. This sequence joins TRBV12-3 or TRBV12-4 and TRBJ1-4; D call uncertain. CDR3 length: 14 residues. V was clipped by 4 bases and J by 6 bases, with 12 bases between them. CDR3 sequence (DNA): TGTGCCAGCAGTTCCCCCCCGGTGGATGAAAAACTGTTTTTT. This gives the protein CASSSPPVDEKLFF.

The chain employs TRBV9 and TRBJ1-3; D is possibly TRBD1 (6 bases). Germline lookup yields CDR1 SGDLS and CDR2 YYNGEE. CDR3 length: 19 residues. Trimming removed 5 bases from V and 0 bases from J, with 24 bases in between. CDR3: CASSRGLITGTDSGNTIYF. CDR3 nucleotides: TGTGCCAGCAGTCGGGGCCTTATTACAGGGACCGACTCTGGAAACACCATATATTTT.

Written as DNA, the CDR3 is TGTGCCATCAGCCTTACGACAAACGCCCCGCTGTTTTTT. This translates into CAISLTTNAPLFF. The chain employs TRBV10-3 and TRBJ1-4; D not certain. V was shortened by 6 bases and J by 14 bases, with 19 bases between the two germline ends. The V gene's germline CDR1 is ENHRY and CDR2 SYGVKD. The CDR3 has 13 residues.

The sample holds a few counts of this clonotype. The CDR3 loop reads CASSPTGGGTEAFF. In nucleotides, the CDR3 is TGCGCCAGCAGCCCAACAGGGGGAGGAACTGAAGCTTTCTTT. V and J are TRBV5-1 and TRBJ1-1; TRBD1 agrees at 8 bases. The CDR3 sequence is 14 residues long. The germline CDR1 and CDR2 sequences are SGHRS and YFSETQ. V dropped 4 bases and J dropped 5; count of bases not matched to a gene: 7.

The table lists this clonotype with a few counts. The J gene is TRBJ1-4, the V gene TRBV6-6; D unresolved. Looked up from germline, CDR1 is MNHNY and CDR2 is SVGAGI (reference sequence). The V and J ends lost 2 bases and 3 bases respectively, with 7 bases between them. The CDR3 loop spans 14 amino acids. In DNA form, the CDR3 reads TGTGCCAGCAGTTACGGGGTAGCTAATGAAAAACTGTTTTTT. It codes for CASSYGVANEKLFF.

The chain has TRBV18 and TRBJ1-2; a possible D gene is TRBD1 (5 bases). The V end was cut by 5 bases, the J end by 2 bases, with 12 bases between. The length of the CDR3 is 14 residues. CDR1 is KGHSH and CDR2 is LQKENI in the germline V gene. CDR3 coding DNA: TGTGCCAGCTCAGGACCGGGACCGAACTATGGCTACACCTTC. It translates to CASSGPGPNYGYTF. The variable domain in full, completed from reference TRBV18 and TRBJ1-2, reads NAGVMQNPRHLVRRRGQEARLRCSPMKGHSHVYWYRQLPEEGLKFMVYLQKENIIDESGMPKERFSAEFPKEGPSILRIQQVVRGDSAAYFCASSGPGPNYGYTFGSGTRLTVV.

The chain has TRBV9 and TRBJ1-3; 7 bases match TRBD1. V shed 3 bases and J 2 bases; nucleotides not matched to a gene: 8. The V gene's germline CDR1 is SGDLS and CDR2 YYNGEE. This CDR3 contains 16 residues. DNA of the CDR3: TGTGCCAGCAGCGCTACAGGGGTTTGGGCTGGAAACACCATATATTTT. Translating it yields CASSATGVWAGNTIYF.

This clonotype was seen repeatedly, ten times or more. DNA for the CDR3: TGTGCCAGCAGCCTGGGACATATGAACACTGAAGCTTTCTTT. It encodes CASSLGHMNTEAFF. The chain employs TRBV3-1 and TRBJ1-1; weak D call: TRBD1 (6 bases). V shed 4 bases and J shed 0 bases, with 9 bases lying between them. The CDR3 contains 14 residues. In germline, CDR1 is LGHDT, CDR2 YNNKEL (reference sequence).

This clonotype appeared many times. The rearrangement links TRBV6-5 to TRBJ2-7; D is perhaps TRBD2 (6 bases). The V gene lost 4 bases and the J gene lost 4 bases, with 14 bases spanning the gap. This CDR3 comprises 14 residues. Germline V gene data show CDR1 as MNHEY and CDR2 as SVGAGI. CDR3 sequence reads: CASSSPGVIYEQYF. CDR3 DNA: TGTGCCAGCAGTTCCCCGGGGGTAATTTACGAGCAGTACTTC.

In this sample, this clonotype turned up many times. V and J are TRBV6-5 and TRBJ2-7, with TRBD2 as a possible D gene (6 bases). V was pared by 0 bases and J by 3 bases, with 15 bases between. CDR1 MNHEY and CDR2 SVGAGI come from the germline V gene. The CDR3 covers 16 residues. In DNA form, the CDR3 reads TGTGCCAGCAGTTACTCGAAGAGCCGGGGACTCTACGAGCAGTACTTC. This encodes CASSYSKSRGLYEQYF.